This T cell receptor (beta chain) was recovered during a study of T cells in Graves' hyperthyroidism and ophthalmopathy. Amplification of TCR beta CDR3 regions used RNA as the template. The HTBI primer set was used in a first-round RT-PCR of the TCR CDR3. TCRdb re-called the multiplex PCR reads through MiXCR, storing one row per CDR3 protein. This sample has 410,000 or so distinct CDR3 sequences, with over 12% found just once. Trimming removed 8 bases from V and 1 base from J, with 15 bases in between. CDR3 length: 15 residues. Germline V lookup: CDR1 SGHAT, CDR2 FQNNGV. It was uncontrolled infection, other autoimmune disease, pregnancy or lactation that excluded patients. Diagnoses used clinical symptoms, serum thyroxine and TRAb, thyroid ultrasound and orbital computed tomography. Fresh peripheral blood, about 9.3 ml, yielded the PBMCs. This clonotype was observed a few times. No antigen is known for it.

General study results and limits: Progression to ophthalmopathy was predicted a median of roughly 6.8 months early.

Sequenced: blood. The source is a man aged 18 to 30 with Graves' ophthalmopathy. The rearrangement links TRBV11-2 to TRBJ1-5; a weak D match, TRBD1 (5 bases). DNA of the CDR3: TGTGCCAGCCGGATAGCGGGGCCCAGCAATCAGCCCCAGCATTTT. This codes for CASRIAGPSNQPQHF.